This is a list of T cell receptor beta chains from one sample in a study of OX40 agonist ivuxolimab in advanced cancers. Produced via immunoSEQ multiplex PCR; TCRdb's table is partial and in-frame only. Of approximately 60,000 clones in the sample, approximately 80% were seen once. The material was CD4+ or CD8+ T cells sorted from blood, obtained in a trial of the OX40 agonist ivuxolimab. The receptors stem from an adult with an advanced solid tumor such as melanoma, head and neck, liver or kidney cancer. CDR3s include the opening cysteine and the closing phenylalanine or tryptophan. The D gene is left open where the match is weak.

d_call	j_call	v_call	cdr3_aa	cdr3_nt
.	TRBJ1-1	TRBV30	CAAKSPGFTEAFF	TGTGCCGCCAAGTCCCCAGGTTTCACTGAAGCTTTCTTT
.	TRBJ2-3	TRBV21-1	CASSKARDRSTDTQYF	TGTGCCAGCAGCAAAGCGCGAGACCGTAGCACAGATACGCAGTATTTT
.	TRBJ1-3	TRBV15	CATSPFTRGNTIYF	TGTGCCACCAGCCCTTTTACTAGGGGAAACACCATATATTTT
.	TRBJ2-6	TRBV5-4	CASSLGRSGANVLTF	TGTGCCAGCAGCTTGGGTCGTTCTGGGGCCAACGTCCTGACTTTC
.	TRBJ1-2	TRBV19	CASSKQEGRLWGYTF	TGTGCCAGTAGTAAACAGGAGGGTCGGCTATGGGGCTACACCTTC
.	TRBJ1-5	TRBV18	CASGSQGNNQPQHF	TGTGCCAGCGGATCACAGGGCAACAATCAGCCCCAGCATTTT
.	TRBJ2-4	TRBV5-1	CASSGAGANIQYF	TGCGCCAGCTCTGGGGCAGGGGCAAACATTCAGTACTTC
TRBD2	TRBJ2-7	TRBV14	CASSRLAGVGNEQYF	TGTGCCAGCAGCCGACTAGCGGGAGTAGGTAACGAGCAGTACTTC
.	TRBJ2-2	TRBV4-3	CASSQEAISYDGELFF	TGCGCCAGCAGCCAAGAAGCAATTTCGTACGACGGGGAGCTGTTTTTT
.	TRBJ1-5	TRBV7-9	CASSLSGNQPQHF	TGTGCCAGCAGCTTATCAGGTAATCAGCCCCAGCATTTT
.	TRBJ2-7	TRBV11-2	CASSLDRTNYEQYF	TGTGCCAGCAGCTTAGATAGAACAAACTACGAGCAGTACTTC
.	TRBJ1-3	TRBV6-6	CASSRQQHSGNTIYF	TGTGCCAGCAGTAGACAGCAACACTCTGGAAACACCATATATTTT
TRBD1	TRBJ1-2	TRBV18	CASSLAADRGYGYTF	TGTGCCAGCTCACTAGCGGCGGACAGGGGCTATGGCTACACCTTC
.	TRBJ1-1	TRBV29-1	CSVAGQPAMLGAFF	TGCAGCGTTGCGGGACAACCTGCGATGTTGGGAGCTTTCTTT
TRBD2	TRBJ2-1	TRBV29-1	CSVEVSGGRSYNEQFF	TGCAGCGTTGAAGTGTCGGGCGGGAGATCCTACAATGAGCAGTTCTTC
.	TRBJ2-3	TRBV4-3	CASSRGEFVAGNTDTQYF	TGCGCCAGCAGCCGAGGAGAATTTGTGGCGGGGAACACAGATACGCAGTATTTT
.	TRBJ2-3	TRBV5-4	CASSTPKGGTDTQYF	TGTGCCAGCAGCACCCCTAAAGGAGGCACAGATACGCAGTATTTT